Listed here are 32 T cell receptor beta chains from one sample, sequenced in a study of T-cell reconstitution after alpha-beta-depleted transplantation in children. Unique molecular identifiers were used in preparing the TCRbeta library. TCRdb passed the PCR reads through MiXCR, listing each CDR3 protein once. This sample has 55,000 to 85,000 distinct CDR3 sequences, with approximately 11% found just once. The input for sequencing was PBMCs, taken before TCRalphabeta/CD19-depleted stem cell transplant. The receptor source for this set is a boy aged 10-17 years with acute myeloid leukemia, due to receive a stem cell transplant.

This clonotype has a count of ten or more. The CDR3 region is CASSLDRITDTQYF. The CDR3 nucleotides read TGCGCCAGCAGCTTGGATCGGATAACAGATACGCAGTATTTT. This chain connects TRBV5-1 to TRBJ2-3; D is uncertain. V was shortened by 0 bases and J by 3 bases, with 8 bases between the two germline ends. CDR3 length equals 14 residues. CDR1 and CDR2 (germline): SGHRS, YFSETQ.

This clonotype occurred many times. The V and J genes are TRBV20-1 and TRBJ2-3; 10 bases agree with TRBD1. CDR1 is DFQATT, CDR2 SNEGSKA, per germline (reference sequence). Trimming removed 6 bases from V and 4 bases from J; junction bases left unmatched: 7. This CDR3 spans 14 amino acids. The chain's CDR3 is CSANDRGPADTQYF. Here the CDR3 DNA reads TGCAGTGCCAATGACAGGGGGCCTGCAGATACGCAGTATTTT.

This clonotype was seen ten or more times. The V and J genes are TRBV7-9 and TRBJ2-1; 7 bases agree with TRBD2. J lost 6 bases, V lost 4 bases, and 0 bases had no gene match. This CDR3 has 12 residues. Germline V CDR1 and CDR2: SEHNR, FQNEAQ (reference sequence). The CDR3 region is CASSSSGNEQFF. The CDR3 DNA reads TGTGCCAGCAGCTCTAGCGGCAATGAGCAGTTCTTC.

The sample holds many counts of this clonotype. The genes are TRBV7-9 and TRBJ1-6; D is uncertain. The germline V gene has CDR1 SEHNR and CDR2 FQNEAQ (reference sequence). The V end was cut by 3 bases, the J end by 7 bases, with 16 bases between. This CDR3 has 16 residues. CDR3 sequence: CASSFLVPDGNSPLHF. The CDR3 DNA reads TGTGCCAGCAGCTTTTTAGTGCCTGATGGCAATTCACCCCTCCACTTT.

This clonotype was observed a single time. CDR3 residues: CSALIRAPGNEQFF. The CDR3 DNA sequence: TGCAGCGCCTTAATTCGGGCCCCGGGCAATGAGCAGTTCTTC. This rearrangement joins TRBV29-1 to TRBJ2-1, with unresolved D. Germline V gives CDR1 SQVTM, CDR2 ANQGSEA. Trimming cost V 7 bases and J 6 bases, with 19 bases left between them. The CDR3 runs to 14 residues.

Only a few counts were recorded for this clonotype. The chain recombines TRBV7-8 with TRBJ1-1; D gene ambiguous. This CDR3 region has 17 residues. Germline V gene data show CDR1 as SGHVS and CDR2 as FQNEAQ. V lost 5 bases to trimming and J lost 5 bases, with 24 bases between them. CDR3 sequence reads: CASSPEQQTSLRTEAFF. The CDR3 bases are TGTGCCAGCAGCCCGGAACAACAGACTTCTTTACGGACTGAAGCTTTCTTT.

This clonotype was recorded many times. V and J are TRBV5-1 and TRBJ2-7; D not certain. Germline CDR1 and CDR2: SGHRS and YFSETQ. The CDR3 is 14 amino acids. Deletions cut 2 bases from V and 5 bases from J, with 14 bases between. The CDR3 region has the DNA TGCGCCAGCAGCTTCCAATCTGGTGGGGACGAGCAGTACTTC. Translation gives CASSFQSGGDEQYF.

This clonotype was seen repeatedly, ten times or more. V usage is TRBV5-1 and J usage is TRBJ1-1; D gene unclear. Germline loops: CDR1 SGHRS, CDR2 YFSETQ. CDR3 length: 13 amino acids. With 7 bases removed from V and 1 base from J, the gap between germline ends came to 11 bases. CDR3 bases: TGCGCCAGCGGCAATCGGGGGAACACTGAAGCTTTCTTT. Amino acids: CASGNRGNTEAFF. The full variable domain, in which reference TRBV5-1 and TRBJ1-1 provide the parts outside the CDR3, is KAGVTQTPRYLIKTRGQQVTLSCSPISGHRSVSWYQQTPGQGLQFLFEYFSETQRNKGNFPGRFSGRQFSNSRSEMNVSTLELGDSALYLCASGNRGNTEAFFGQGTRLTVV.

In its sample, this clonotype was seen many times. The chain couples TRBV4-2 to TRBJ1-2; D perhaps matches TRBD1 (5 bases). CDR3 length: 14 amino acids. CDR1 and CDR2 (germline): LGHNA, YNFKEQ. Trimming shortened V by 4 bases and J by 5 bases, and 14 bases separated the two germline ends. The CDR3 DNA sequence: TGTGCCAGCAGCCCCGGACATATTGGATATGGCTACACCTTC. The encoded protein is CASSPGHIGYGYTF.

Many counts were recorded for this clonotype. The chain couples TRBV12-3 or TRBV12-4 to TRBJ1-1; D might be TRBD1 (6 bases). V was clipped by 5 bases and J by 1 base, with 8 bases between them. The CDR3 spans 13 residues. The CDR3 coding sequence is TGTGCCAGCAGTACGACAGGGAACACTGAAGCTTTCTTT. Translating it yields CASSTTGNTEAFF.

This clonotype came up many times. The chain employs TRBV6-2 or TRBV6-3 and TRBJ2-3, with D perhaps matching TRBD2 (6 bases). Germline CDR1 reads MNHEY; CDR2 reads SVGEGT. This CDR3 comprises 15 residues. Trimming removed 0 bases from V and 8 bases from J, with 15 bases in between. The CDR3 region has the DNA TGTGCCAGCAGTTACTCAGGACTATCGGAGGGTACGCAGTATTTT. Its protein is CASSYSGLSEGTQYF.

This clonotype was observed many times. The chain carries TRBV5-1 and TRBJ2-3; TRBD2 agrees at 8 bases. Per the germline V gene, CDR1 is SGHRS and CDR2 is YFSETQ. The CDR3 has 15 residues. V shed 3 bases, J shed 3 bases, and the junction held 6 bases outside the gene matches. CDR3 nucleotides: TGCGCCAGCAGCTGGGGAAGCGGGAGTACAGATACGCAGTATTTT. It translates to CASSWGSGSTDTQYF.

This clonotype was seen at least ten times. This chain's CDR3 is CASSLQTGSYEQYF. CDR3 coding DNA: TGTGCCAGCAGTCTCCAGACAGGATCTTACGAGCAGTACTTC. The chain is built from TRBV28 and TRBJ2-7; maybe TRBD1 (6 bases). CDR3 length: 14 amino acids. The germline gives CDR1 MDHEN, CDR2 SYDVKM. The V and J ends lost 5 bases and 4 bases respectively, with 15 bases between them. The full variable domain, rest sourced from reference TRBV28 and TRBJ2-7, is DVKVTQSSRYLVKRTGEKVFLECVQDMDHENMFWYRQDPGLGLRLIYFSYDVKMKEKGDIPEGYSVSREKKERFSLILESASTNQTSMYLCASSLQTGSYEQYFGPGTRLTVT.

This clonotype was seen repeatedly, ten times or more. The DNA for the CDR3 is TGTGCCAGCAGTTACGAGCGAGGCTCCTACAATGAGCAGTTCTTC. This gives the protein CASSYERGSYNEQFF. The V call is TRBV6-2 or TRBV6-3, the J call TRBJ2-1; D uncertain. CDR3 length: 15 residues. Germline CDR1 MNHEY, CDR2 SVGEGT. Trimming removed 2 bases at V and 0 bases at J, with 8 bases between.

This clonotype was seen ten or more times. V and J are TRBV20-1 and TRBJ1-2; unclear D gene. CDR1 and CDR2 (germline): DFQATT, SNEGSKA (reference sequence). The V and J ends lost 0 bases and 4 bases respectively, with 6 bases between them. This CDR3 comprises 12 residues. CDR3 DNA: TGCAGTGCTAGAGATACGGGCTATGGCTACACCTTC. The encoded protein is CSARDTGYGYTF.

About this clonotype: With a much larger clone just one base away, this may be a read error. For the CDR3, the DNA is TGCAGTGCTAGGTCCGGGACTAGCGGGAAGGCTCAAGAGCAGTACTTC. This sequence encodes CSARSGTSGKAQEQYF. J is TRBJ2-7 and V is TRBV20-1, with TRBD2 matching over 13 bases. The germline CDR1 and CDR2 sequences are DFQATT and SNEGSKA (reference sequence). Trimming at V came to 3 bases and at J to 7 bases, leaving 12 bases not matched to a gene. This CDR3 comprises 16 residues.

This clonotype was detected many times. The gene calls are TRBV5-1 and TRBJ2-3, with TRBD2 identical over 10 bases. Losses at the gene ends were 0 bases for V and 6 bases for J; bases not matched to a gene: 7. Germline CDR1 reads SGHRS; CDR2 reads YFSETQ. The CDR3 sequence is 16 residues long. CDR3 in amino acids: CASSLEPAGGADTQYF. The CDR3, as DNA: TGCGCCAGCAGCTTGGAACCAGCGGGGGGGGCGGATACGCAGTATTTT.

In this sample, this clonotype turned up a few times. V and J are TRBV6-2 or TRBV6-3 and TRBJ1-4; D not resolved. Germline V gives CDR1 MNHEY, CDR2 SVGEGT. The CDR3 consists of 11 residues. The germline V and J ends were trimmed by 6 bases and 14 bases, with 13 bases remaining between them. The CDR3: CASSVGRPLFF. In DNA, the CDR3 is TGTGCCAGCAGCGTAGGACGGCCTCTGTTTTTT.

This clonotype was detected many times. This chain links TRBV7-8 with TRBJ2-7; D perhaps matches TRBD2 (5 bases). The V and J ends lost 1 base and 2 bases respectively, with 9 bases between them. This CDR3 region has 14 residues. The germline V gene encodes CDR1 SGHVS and CDR2 FQNEAQ. CDR3 DNA: TGTGCCAGCAGCTTAGTGGACTTAGCCTACGAGCAGTACGTC. Protein sequence: CASSLVDLAYEQYV.

This clonotype was detected many times. The CDR3 is CASSLRPAGTDTQYF. CDR3 nucleotides: TGTGCCAGCAGTTTGAGACCAGCGGGCACAGATACGCAGTATTTT. This chain uses TRBV12-3 or TRBV12-4 with TRBJ2-3; D is possibly TRBD2 (5 bases). CDR3 length: 15 amino acids. Trimming shortened V by 3 bases and J by 1 base, and 11 bases separated the two germline ends.

Ten or more counts support this clonotype. The CDR3 sequence: CASRTPPNTEAFF. Here the CDR3 DNA reads TGTGCCAGCAGGACCCCCCCAAACACTGAAGCTTTCTTT. The chain employs TRBV6-1 and TRBJ1-1; D gene unclear. This CDR3 contains 13 residues. The germline CDR1 and CDR2 sequences are MNHNS and SASEGT. V was trimmed by 6 bases and J by 2 bases, leaving 10 bases between them.

This clonotype was recorded at least ten times. J is TRBJ2-3 and V is TRBV7-2; 7 nucleotides match TRBD2. Germline CDR1 is SGHTA and CDR2 is FQGNSA. Trimming removed 5 bases from V and 2 bases from J; junction bases left unmatched: 7. The CDR3 has 15 amino acids. The CDR3 reads CASSPASGSTDTQYF. The DNA of the CDR3 is TGTGCCAGCAGCCCAGCTAGCGGATCCACAGATACGCAGTATTTT.

The genes are TRBV10-1 and TRBJ2-1; D is possibly TRBD1 (6 bases). Germline V CDR1 and CDR2: WNHNN, SYGVQD (reference sequence). Between the trimmed V and J ends, which lost 6 bases and 6 bases, there was a span of 12 bases. The CDR3 totals 13 residues. The CDR3 DNA follows: TGCGCCAGCAGACAGGGATCTGGCAATGAGCAGTTCTTC. This sequence encodes CASRQGSGNEQFF.

In its sample, this clonotype was seen many times. The chain joins TRBV12-3 or TRBV12-4 to TRBJ1-2, with 7 bases fitting TRBD1. The CDR3 has 12 amino acids. V gave up 6 bases and J gave up 7 bases; unmatched junction bases: 5. CDR3 sequence reads: CASSIGTVGYTF. In nucleotides, the CDR3 is TGTGCCAGCAGCATCGGGACAGTTGGCTACACCTTC.

This clonotype was picked up many times. The chain recombines TRBV15 with TRBJ2-1; D gene ambiguous. The germline gives CDR1 LNHNV, CDR2 YYDKDF (reference sequence). Trimming left V 1 base short and J 10 bases short, with 5 bases between. The CDR3 has 11 residues. For the CDR3, the DNA is TGTGCCACCAGCAGAGTGACCGAGCAGTTCTTC. The encoded protein is CATSRVTEQFF.

There are a few counts of this clonotype. The chain has TRBV23-1 and TRBJ2-1, with 12 bases that match TRBD2. TRBV23-1 is annotated as an ORF whose role is uncertain. The CDR3 has 16 amino acids. After removal of 2 bases from V and 4 bases from J, the junction contained 3 bases not matched to a gene. CDR3 region: CASSQTGTSGYNEQFF. The CDR3, as DNA: TGCGCCAGCAGTCAAACCGGGACTAGCGGGTACAATGAGCAGTTCTTC.

The table lists this clonotype with many counts. The chain uses TRBV7-8 and TRBJ2-7; TRBD1 matches at 7 bases. The CDR3 totals 13 residues. In germline, CDR1 is SGHVS, CDR2 FQNEAQ. V lost 2 bases to trimming and J lost 7 bases; unmatched junction nucleotides: 5. The CDR3 loop is CASSLHRGGEQYV. CDR3 coding DNA: TGTGCCAGCAGCTTACACAGGGGCGGGGAGCAGTACGTC.

This clonotype was recorded many times. This chain links TRBV18 with TRBJ1-1; D is ambiguous. V lost 1 base to trimming and J lost 1 base, with 4 bases between them. This CDR3 is 13 amino acids long. Germline V gene data show CDR1 as KGHSH and CDR2 as LQKENI. The CDR3 coding sequence is TGTGCCAGCTCACCACGGGAGAACACTGAAGCTTTCTTT. This sequence encodes CASSPRENTEAFF.

In its sample, this clonotype was seen many times. This chain links TRBV7-9 with TRBJ2-5; the D gene is possibly TRBD1 (6 bases). Trimming removed 7 bases from V and 2 bases from J, with 17 bases in between. CDR1 is SEHNR and CDR2 is FQNEAQ in the germline V gene (reference sequence). This CDR3 is built from 15 residues. The CDR3 DNA reads TGTGCCAGCACCGGAGAGGGGGTTTTGCAAGAGACCCAGTACTTC. It specifies CASTGEGVLQETQYF.

The chain links TRBV11-2 to TRBJ2-3, with 10 bases matching TRBD2. Germline-derived CDR1 and CDR2 are SGHAT and FQNNGV. The CDR3 has 16 residues. V lost 4 bases to trimming and J lost 0 bases; unmatched junction nucleotides: 4. In DNA, the CDR3 is TGTGCCAGCAGCTCCTGGACTAGCGGAAGCACAGATACGCAGTATTTT. Amino acids: CASSSWTSGSTDTQYF.

Many counts were recorded for this clonotype. The chain links TRBV21-1 to TRBJ1-5. TRBV21-1 is a known pseudogene. The CDR3 has 19 amino acids. In DNA form, the CDR3 reads TGTGCCAGCAGCTTCAAGGGTCCCAGGGGCTATTCGGGCAATCAGCCCCAGCATTTT. This encodes CASSFKGPRGYSGNQPQHF.

The rearrangement links TRBV27 to TRBJ2-1, with TRBD2 identical over 12 bases. V shed 4 bases and J 1 base; nucleotides not matched to a gene: 2. The germline V gene encodes CDR1 MNHEY and CDR2 SMNVEV (reference sequence). This CDR3 region has 16 residues. CDR3 nucleotide sequence: TGTGCCAGCAGTTACACTAGCGGGGGGTCCTACAATGAGCAGTTCTTC. This translates into CASSYTSGGSYNEQFF.